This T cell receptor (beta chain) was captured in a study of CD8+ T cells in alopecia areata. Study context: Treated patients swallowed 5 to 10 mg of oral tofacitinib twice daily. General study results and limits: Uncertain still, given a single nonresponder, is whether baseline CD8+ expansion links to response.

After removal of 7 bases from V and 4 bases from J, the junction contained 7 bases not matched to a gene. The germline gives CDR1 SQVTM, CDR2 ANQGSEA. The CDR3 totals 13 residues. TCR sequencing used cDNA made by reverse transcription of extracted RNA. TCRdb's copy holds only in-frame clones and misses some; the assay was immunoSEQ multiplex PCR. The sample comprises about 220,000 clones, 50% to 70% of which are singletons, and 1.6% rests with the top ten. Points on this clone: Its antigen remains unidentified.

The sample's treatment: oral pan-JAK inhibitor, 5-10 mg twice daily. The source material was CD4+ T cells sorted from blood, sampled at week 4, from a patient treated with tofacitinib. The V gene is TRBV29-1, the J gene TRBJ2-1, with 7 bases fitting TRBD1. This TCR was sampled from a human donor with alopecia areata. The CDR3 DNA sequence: TGCAGCGCCAGTAAGGGGGCGTACAATGAGCAGTTCTTC. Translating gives CSASKGAYNEQFF.